This T cell receptor (beta chain) was retrieved from a study of blood T cell repertoires in COVID-19. As for the study in general: Samples taken during acute and convalescent COVID-19 were collected in the United States, Italy and Spain. T cells, B-cell-depleted T cells, or PBMCs provided the cDNA or gDNA that served as material.

This clone came up a few times. As processed by the authors: Estimation of nucleated cell counts relied on the amplification of reference gene primers. Method: immunoSEQ multiplex PCR; TCRdb's copy keeps in-frame clones and lacks some. V, J and clone size were drawn from that table, and D and trimming were deduced from the DNA. This table has just over 80,000 clones, around 81% appearing once. Germline V gives CDR1 LNHDA, CDR2 SQIVND (reference sequence). Trimming took 4 bases from V and 8 from J; bases not matched to a gene: 12. The CDR3 spans 16 residues. The specimen was peripheral blood. The gene calls are TRBV19 and TRBJ1-3; 9 nucleotides align to TRBD1. The TCR comes from an elderly man with acute or convalescent COVID-19. CDR3 protein: CASSKRQGQGMDTIYF. The CDR3 DNA sequence: TGTGCCAGTAGTAAACGTCAGGGACAGGGAATGGACACCATATATTTT.